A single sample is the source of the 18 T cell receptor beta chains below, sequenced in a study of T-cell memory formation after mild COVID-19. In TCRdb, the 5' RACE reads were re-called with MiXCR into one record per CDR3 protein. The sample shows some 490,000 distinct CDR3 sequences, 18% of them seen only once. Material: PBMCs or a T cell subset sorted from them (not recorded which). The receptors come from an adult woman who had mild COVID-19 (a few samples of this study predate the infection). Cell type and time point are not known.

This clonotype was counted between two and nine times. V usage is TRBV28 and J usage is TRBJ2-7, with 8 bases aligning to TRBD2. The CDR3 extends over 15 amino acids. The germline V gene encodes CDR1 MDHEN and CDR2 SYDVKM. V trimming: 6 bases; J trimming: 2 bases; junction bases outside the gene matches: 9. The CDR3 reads CASRRTSGGTYEQYF. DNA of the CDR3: TGTGCCAGCAGGCGAACTAGCGGAGGGACCTACGAGCAGTACTTC.

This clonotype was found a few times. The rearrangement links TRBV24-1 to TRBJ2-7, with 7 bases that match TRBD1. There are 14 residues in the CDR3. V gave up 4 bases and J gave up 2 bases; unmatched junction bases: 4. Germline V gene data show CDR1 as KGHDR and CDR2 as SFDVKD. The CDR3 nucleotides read TGTGCCACCAGTGACCAGGGACAGCCCTACGAGCAGTACTTC. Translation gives CATSDQGQPYEQYF.

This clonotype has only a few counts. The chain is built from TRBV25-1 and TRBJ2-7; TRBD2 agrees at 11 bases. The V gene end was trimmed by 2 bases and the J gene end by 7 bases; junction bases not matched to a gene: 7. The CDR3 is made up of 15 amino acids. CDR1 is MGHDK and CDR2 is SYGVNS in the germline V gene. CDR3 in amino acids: CASSEGSSGRDEQYF. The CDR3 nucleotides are TGTGCCAGCAGTGAAGGTAGTAGCGGGAGGGATGAGCAGTACTTC.

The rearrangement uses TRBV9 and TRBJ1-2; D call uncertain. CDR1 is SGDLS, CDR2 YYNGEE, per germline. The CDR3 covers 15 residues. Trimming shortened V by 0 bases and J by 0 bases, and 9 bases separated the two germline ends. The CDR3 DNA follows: TGTGCCAGCAGCGTAGGCCAGGCAGCTAACTATGGCTACACCTTC. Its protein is CASSVGQAANYGYTF.

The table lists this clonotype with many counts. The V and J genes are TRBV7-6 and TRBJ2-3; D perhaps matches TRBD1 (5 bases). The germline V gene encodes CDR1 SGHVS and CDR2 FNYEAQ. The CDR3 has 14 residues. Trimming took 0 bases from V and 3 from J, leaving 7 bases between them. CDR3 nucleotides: TGTGCCAGCAGCTTAGCGCGACAGACAGATACGCAGTATTTT. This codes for CASSLARQTDTQYF.

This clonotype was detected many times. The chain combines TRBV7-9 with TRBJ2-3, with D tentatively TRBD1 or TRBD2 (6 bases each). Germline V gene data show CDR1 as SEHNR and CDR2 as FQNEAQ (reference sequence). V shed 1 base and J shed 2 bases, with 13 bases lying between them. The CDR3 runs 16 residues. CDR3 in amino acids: CASSLGTGAATDTQYF. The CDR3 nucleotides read TGTGCCAGCAGCTTAGGAACGGGGGCCGCCACAGATACGCAGTATTTT.

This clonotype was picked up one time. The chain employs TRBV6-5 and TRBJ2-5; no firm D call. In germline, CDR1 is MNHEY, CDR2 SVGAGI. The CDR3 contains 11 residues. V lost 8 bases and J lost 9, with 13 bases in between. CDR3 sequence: CASSSRSSQYF. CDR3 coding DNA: TGTGCCAGCTCCTCTCGTTCATCCCAGTACTTC.

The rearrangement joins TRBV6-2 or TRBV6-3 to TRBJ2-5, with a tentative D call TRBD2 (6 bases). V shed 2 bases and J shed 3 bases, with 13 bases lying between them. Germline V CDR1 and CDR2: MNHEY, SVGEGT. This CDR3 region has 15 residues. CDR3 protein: CASSYTGVPKETQYF. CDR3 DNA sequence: TGTGCCAGCAGTTACACGGGAGTCCCCAAAGAGACCCAGTACTTC.

The CDR3 sequence is CASSSPAGTQETQYF. CDR3 bases: TGCGCCAGCAGTTCCCCGGCGGGGACCCAAGAGACCCAGTACTTC. The J gene is TRBJ2-5, the V gene TRBV5-1; possibly TRBD2 for D (6 bases). Trimming left V 5 bases short and J 1 base short, with 15 bases between. The CDR3 spans 15 residues. Germline V gives CDR1 SGHRS, CDR2 YFSETQ.

CDR3 sequence reads: CASSPDPGAGTQYF. The CDR3 region has the DNA TGCGCCAGCAGCCCCGACCCAGGCGCAGGCACGCAGTATTTT. The V gene is TRBV5-1, the J gene TRBJ2-3; D gene uncertain. With 4 bases removed from V and 9 bases from J, the gap between germline ends came to 18 bases. Per the germline V gene, CDR1 is SGHRS and CDR2 is YFSETQ. There are 14 residues in the CDR3.

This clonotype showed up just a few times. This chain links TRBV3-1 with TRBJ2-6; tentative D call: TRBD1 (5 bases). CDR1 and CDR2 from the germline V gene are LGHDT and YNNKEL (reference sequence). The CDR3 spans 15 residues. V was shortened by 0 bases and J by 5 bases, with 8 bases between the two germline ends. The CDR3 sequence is CASSQEGHRANVLTF. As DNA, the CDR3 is TGTGCCAGCAGCCAAGAGGGGCATAGGGCCAACGTCCTGACTTTC.

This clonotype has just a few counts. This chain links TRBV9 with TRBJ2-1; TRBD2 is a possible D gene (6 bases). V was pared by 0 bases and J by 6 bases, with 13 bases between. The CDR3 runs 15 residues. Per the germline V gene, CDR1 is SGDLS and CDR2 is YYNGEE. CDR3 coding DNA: TGTGCCAGCAGCGTAGGCGGGGCCCGGGGCAATGAGCAGTTCTTC. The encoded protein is CASSVGGARGNEQFF.

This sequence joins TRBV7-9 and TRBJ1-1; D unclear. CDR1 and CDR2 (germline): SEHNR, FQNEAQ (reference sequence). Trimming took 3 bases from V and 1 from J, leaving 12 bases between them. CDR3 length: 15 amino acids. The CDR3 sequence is CASSLTGRENTEAFF. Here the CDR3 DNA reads TGTGCCAGCAGCTTGACGGGTCGGGAGAACACTGAAGCTTTCTTT.

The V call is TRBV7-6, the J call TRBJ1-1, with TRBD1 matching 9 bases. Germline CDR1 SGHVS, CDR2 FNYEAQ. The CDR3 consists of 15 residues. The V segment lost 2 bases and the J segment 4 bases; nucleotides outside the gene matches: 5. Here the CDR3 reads CASSLTTGGSTEAFF. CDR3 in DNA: TGTGCCAGCAGCTTAACGACAGGGGGTAGCACTGAAGCTTTCTTT.

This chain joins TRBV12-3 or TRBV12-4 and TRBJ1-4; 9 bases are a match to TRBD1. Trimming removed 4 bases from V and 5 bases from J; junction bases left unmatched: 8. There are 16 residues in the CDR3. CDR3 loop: CASSYQQGAENEKLFF. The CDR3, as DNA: TGTGCCAGCAGTTATCAACAGGGGGCAGAAAATGAAAAACTGTTTTTT.

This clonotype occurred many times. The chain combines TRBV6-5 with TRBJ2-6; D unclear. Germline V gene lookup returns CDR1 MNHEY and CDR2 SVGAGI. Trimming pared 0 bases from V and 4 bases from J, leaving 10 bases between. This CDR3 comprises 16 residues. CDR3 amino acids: CASSYSSDRGANVLTF. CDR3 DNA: TGTGCCAGCAGTTACTCGTCGGATAGAGGGGCCAACGTCCTGACTTTC.

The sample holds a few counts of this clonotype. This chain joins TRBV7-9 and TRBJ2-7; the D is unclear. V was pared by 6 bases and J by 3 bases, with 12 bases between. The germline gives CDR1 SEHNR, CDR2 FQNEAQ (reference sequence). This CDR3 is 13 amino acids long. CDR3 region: CASSSSGFYEQYF. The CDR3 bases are TGTGCCAGCAGTTCCTCAGGATTCTACGAGCAGTACTTC.

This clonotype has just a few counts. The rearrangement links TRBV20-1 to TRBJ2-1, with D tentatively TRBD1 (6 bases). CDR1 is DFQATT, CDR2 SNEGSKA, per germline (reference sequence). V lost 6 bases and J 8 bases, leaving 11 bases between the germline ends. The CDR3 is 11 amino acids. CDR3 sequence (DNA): TGCAGTGCGCCACAGGGTTATGAGCAGTTCTTC. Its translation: CSAPQGYEQFF.